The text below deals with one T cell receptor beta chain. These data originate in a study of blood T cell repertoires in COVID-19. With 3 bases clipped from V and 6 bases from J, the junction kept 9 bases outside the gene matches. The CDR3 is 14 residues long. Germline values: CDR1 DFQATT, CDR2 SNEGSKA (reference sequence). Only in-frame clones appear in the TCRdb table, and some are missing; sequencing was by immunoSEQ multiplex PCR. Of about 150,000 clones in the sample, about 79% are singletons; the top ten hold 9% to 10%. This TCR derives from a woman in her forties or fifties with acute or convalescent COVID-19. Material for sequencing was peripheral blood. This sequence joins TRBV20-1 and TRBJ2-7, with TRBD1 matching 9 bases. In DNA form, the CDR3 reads TGCAGTGCTAGTGGGGGACAGGGAGCTGGCGAGCAGTACTTC. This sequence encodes CSASGGQGAGEQYF.